Below, 27 T cell receptor beta chains from the same sample are listed, as sequenced in a study of T cells in tuberculosis (dated by TCRdb to between 2018 and 2020). The time point label here, explained by the study, means: new active TB diagnosis, blood taken before or within 7 days of starting treatment. The library was prepared using the immunoSEQ multiplex PCR assay. TCRdb took over this immuneACCESS table, retaining in-frame rearrangements with V and J assigned. Such tables are incomplete; in checked studies, under half of the missing clones stem from an unresolved V gene, and the remainder is unexplained. This sample has about 50,000 clones in its table, and more than 90% of those were observed once. The top ten clonotypes cover approximately 1.5% of the sample. The sample in question was PBMCs, obtained at tuberculosis diagnosis. All receptors come from an adult with tuberculosis.

The chain joins TRBV7-2 to TRBJ2-1; tentatively, D is TRBD2 (6 bases). Trimming removed 5 bases from V and 10 bases from J, with 24 bases in between. The V gene's germline CDR1 is SGHTA and CDR2 FQGNSA. This CDR3 comprises 16 residues. Here the CDR3 DNA reads TGTGCCAGCAGCAAAGAGGGCGGGACTTGGTCCGGGGAGCAGTTCTTC. It specifies CASSKEGGTWSGEQFF.

This clone was recorded only once. The chain recombines TRBV10-3 with TRBJ1-2, with D unresolved. Per germline, CDR1 ENHRY and CDR2 SYGVKD. The CDR3 consists of 15 residues. The V and J ends lost 4 bases and 6 bases respectively, with 18 bases between them. The CDR3 DNA follows: TGTGCCATCAGTGGACGCGGAGACTATACCCATGGCTACACCTTC. Residues: CAISGRGDYTHGYTF.

CDR3 in amino acids: CASSPTGVSYGYTF. DNA of the CDR3: TGTGCCAGCAGCCCGACAGGGGTGAGCTATGGCTACACCTTC. V and J are TRBV2 and TRBJ1-2; 8 bases match TRBD1. Germline lookup yields CDR1 SNHLY and CDR2 FYNNEI. The CDR3 has 14 amino acids. V gave up 6 bases and J gave up 4 bases; unmatched junction bases: 7.

The V call is TRBV10-3, the J call TRBJ2-3; no reliable D call. The CDR3 is made up of 16 amino acids. Germline loops: CDR1 ENHRY, CDR2 SYGVKD. V was shortened by 8 bases and J by 1 base, with 19 bases between the two germline ends. This CDR3 is CAIATVIPSGTDTQYF. CDR3 DNA sequence: TGTGCCATCGCGACTGTGATCCCTTCTGGCACAGATACGCAGTATTTT.

The chain has TRBV28 and TRBJ1-2; D gene ambiguous. The CDR3 length is 16 residues. The V and J ends lost 4 bases and 1 base respectively, with 16 bases between them. Germline CDR1 MDHEN, CDR2 SYDVKM. This chain's CDR3 is CASSSRRGRINYGYTF. DNA of the CDR3: TGTGCCAGCAGTTCGCGCCGAGGCCGAATTAACTATGGCTACACCTTC.

The chain employs TRBV19 and TRBJ1-6; TRBD1 agrees at 7 bases. The CDR3 consists of 13 residues. The J segment lost 4 bases and the V segment lost 7 bases, leaving 1 base of the junction unmatched. From germline, CDR1 is LNHDA and CDR2 SQIVND (reference sequence). The CDR3 sequence is CASTTGYNSPLHF. As DNA, the CDR3 is TGTGCCAGTACGACAGGGTATAATTCACCCCTCCACTTT.

This chain joins TRBV7-9 and TRBJ2-5; D gene unclear. The CDR3 has 11 amino acids. V lost 7 bases, J lost 3 bases, and 6 bases lay in between. Germline V gene lookup returns CDR1 SEHNR and CDR2 FQNEAQ (reference sequence). This CDR3 is CASTPEETQYF. The CDR3, as DNA: TGTGCCAGCACCCCAGAAGAGACCCAGTACTTC.

The V call is TRBV5-1, the J call TRBJ2-1; D is perhaps TRBD2 (6 bases). Trimming pared 0 bases from V and 2 bases from J, leaving 18 bases between. The CDR3 sequence is 18 residues long. In germline, CDR1 is SGHRS, CDR2 YFSETQ. CDR3 residues: CASSLGLSPGVTYNEQFF. As DNA, the CDR3 is TGCGCCAGCAGCTTGGGCCTTAGTCCGGGGGTGACCTACAATGAGCAGTTCTTC.

V and J are TRBV28 and TRBJ1-3, with TRBD1 matching 9 bases. This CDR3 comprises 15 residues. Germline CDR1 reads MDHEN; CDR2 reads SYDVKM. V gave up 10 bases and J gave up 0 bases; unmatched junction bases: 7. This CDR3 reads CATGGTGNSGNTIYF. As DNA, the CDR3 is TGTGCCACCGGAGGGACAGGGAACTCTGGAAACACCATATATTTT.

V is TRBV19 and J is TRBJ1-1, with D hard to call. V dropped 9 bases and J dropped 11 bases, with 25 bases sitting between them. The V gene's germline CDR1 is LNHDA and CDR2 SQIVND (reference sequence). This CDR3 contains 14 residues. CDR3 nucleotide sequence: TGTGCCAGCAGCCTCGCAATGAGGCGTCCCAATGCTTTCTTT. Its translation: CASSLAMRRPNAFF.

The V and J genes are TRBV6-1 and TRBJ1-2; TRBD1 matches at 9 bases. Germline V gives CDR1 MNHNS, CDR2 SASEGT. Trimming removed 4 bases from V and 2 bases from J; junction bases left unmatched: 8. This CDR3 region has 16 residues. The DNA for the CDR3 is TGTGCCAGCAGTGTAGTGCGACAGGGGGAGAACTATGGCTACACCTTC. Translating it yields CASSVVRQGENYGYTF.

This chain links TRBV30 with TRBJ2-3; TRBD2 agrees at 11 bases. The CDR3 has 16 residues. Germline assignment: CDR1 GTSNPN and CDR2 SVGIG (reference sequence). The V segment lost 4 bases and the J segment 0 bases; nucleotides outside the gene matches: 6. The CDR3 loop reads CAWKIAGGPSTDTQYF. The CDR3 DNA reads as TGTGCCTGGAAAATAGCGGGAGGGCCTAGCACAGATACGCAGTATTTT.

The table lists this clone with a count of one. This chain links TRBV7-2 with TRBJ1-2; 8 nucleotides align to TRBD1. The ends lost 5 bases at V and 4 bases at J; junction bases unmatched: 6. This CDR3 is built from 14 residues. Germline CDR1 and CDR2: SGHTA and FQGNSA. CDR3: CASSERTGPYGYTF. In nucleotides, the CDR3 is TGTGCCAGCAGCGAAAGGACAGGGCCCTATGGCTACACCTTC.

The sample holds one count of this clone. The chain recombines TRBV30 with TRBJ2-2; 14 bases agree with TRBD2. This CDR3 contains 15 residues. Germline V gives CDR1 GTSNPN, CDR2 SVGIG (reference sequence). V lost 2 bases and J lost 6; bases outside the gene matches: 2. The CDR3 sequence: CAWSRLAGGPGELFF. In DNA, the CDR3 is TGTGCCTGGAGTCGACTAGCGGGAGGGCCCGGGGAGCTGTTTTTT.

V and J are TRBV19 and TRBJ1-5, with D possibly TRBD1 on 6 matching bases. The V gene's germline CDR1 is LNHDA and CDR2 SQIVND (reference sequence). V gave up 2 bases and J gave up 3 bases, with 17 bases separating them. The CDR3 is 17 amino acids. CDR3 nucleotide sequence: TGTGCCAGTAGTATAAGGTCCAGGGGATCAAACAATCAGCCCCAGCATTTT. Its protein is CASSIRSRGSNNQPQHF.

The CDR3: CASSLYGNTGELFF. CDR3 coding DNA: TGTGCCAGCAGCTTATACGGGAACACCGGGGAGCTGTTTTTT. The V gene is TRBV13, the J gene TRBJ2-2; the D is unclear. The CDR3 sequence is 14 residues long. With 2 bases removed from V and 1 base from J, the gap between germline ends came to 5 bases. Germline CDR1 PRHDT, CDR2 FYEKMQ (reference sequence).

This clone was counted a single time. The chain uses TRBV7-8 and TRBJ1-3; 8 positions agree with TRBD1. The CDR3 has 18 residues. Germline assignment: CDR1 SGHVS and CDR2 FQNEAQ. Trimming at V came to 4 bases and at J to 4 bases, leaving 15 bases not matched to a gene. The CDR3 sequence is CASSSDRAPPSKGNTIYF. The CDR3 bases are TGTGCCAGCAGCTCGGACAGGGCCCCTCCGAGTAAGGGAAACACCATATATTTT.

The rearrangement joins TRBV7-2 to TRBJ2-5; 9 bases are shared with TRBD2. Germline V gene lookup returns CDR1 SGHTA and CDR2 FQGNSA. With 5 bases clipped from V and 4 bases from J, the junction kept 11 bases outside the gene matches. This CDR3 is 16 amino acids long. CDR3 DNA sequence: TGTGCCAGCAGCCAATCTGGGGCTAGCGGGGTAGAGACCCAGTACTTC. Amino acids: CASSQSGASGVETQYF.

The V gene is TRBV10-2, the J gene TRBJ2-1, with 10 bases identical to TRBD2. Germline V CDR1 and CDR2: WSHSY, SAAADI. This CDR3 has 14 residues. The ends lost 7 bases at V and 5 bases at J; junction bases unmatched: 5. In DNA form, the CDR3 reads TGCGCCAGCATGAGCCTAGCGGGAGACAATGAGCAGTTCTTC. Protein: CASMSLAGDNEQFF.

This chain connects TRBV13 to TRBJ1-1; the match to TRBD1 covers 8 bases. CDR3 length: 16 residues. V shed 8 bases and J 3 bases; nucleotides not matched to a gene: 14. Germline lookup yields CDR1 PRHDT and CDR2 FYEKMQ (reference sequence). The CDR3 nucleotides read TGTGCCAGCCAACCAGGGGGCAGGTTCAGGGACACTGAAGCTTTCTTT. This sequence encodes CASQPGGRFRDTEAFF. Full variable domain (rest looked up from reference TRBV13 and TRBJ1-1): AAGVIQSPRHLIKEKRETATLKCYPIPRHDTVYWYQQGPGQDPQFLISFYEKMQSDKGSIPDRFSAQQFSDYHSELNMSSLELGDSALYFCASQPGGRFRDTEAFFGQGTRLTVV.

V and J are TRBV5-6 and TRBJ2-7; 11 bases are a match to TRBD1. Germline V gives CDR1 SGHDT, CDR2 YYEEEE. V lost 1 base, J lost 4 bases, and 4 bases stayed unmatched. The CDR3 contains 15 residues. The CDR3 loop reads CASSLSGTGGYEQYF. The CDR3 bases are TGTGCCAGCAGCTTGTCCGGGACAGGGGGTTACGAGCAGTACTTC.

J is TRBJ2-1 and V is TRBV9, with 12 bases matching TRBD2. The CDR3 contains 14 residues. Germline V gives CDR1 SGDLS, CDR2 YYNGEE. After removal of 7 bases from V and 8 bases from J, the junction contained 7 bases not matched to a gene. The CDR3 is CASATSGSVYEQFF. The DNA for the CDR3 is TGTGCCAGCGCGACTAGCGGGAGCGTGTATGAGCAGTTCTTC.

This chain connects TRBV10-1 to TRBJ1-3; no definite D call. Germline-derived CDR1 and CDR2 are WNHNN and SYGVQD (reference sequence). Deletions cut 6 bases from V and 0 bases from J, with 18 bases between. The length of the CDR3 is 17 residues. The DNA for the CDR3 is TGCGCCAGCAGGGGCTTATCTACTCTCAGCTCTGGAAACACCATATATTTT. Translation gives CASRGLSTLSSGNTIYF.

The chain uses TRBV5-1 and TRBJ2-5; the D gene is possibly TRBD2 (6 bases). In germline, CDR1 is SGHRS, CDR2 YFSETQ. Between the trimmed V and J ends, which lost 0 bases and 5 bases, there was a span of 20 bases. The CDR3 length is 17 residues. The CDR3 spells CASSLVRGTAGRETQYF. The DNA of the CDR3 is TGCGCCAGCAGCTTGGTCCGGGGTACAGCGGGCAGGGAGACCCAGTACTTC.

The chain links TRBV7-2 to TRBJ2-3; 10 bases match TRBD2. Germline CDR1 reads SGHTA; CDR2 reads FQGNSA. V lost 5 bases, J lost 1 base, and 6 bases stayed unmatched. The CDR3 spans 16 residues. The CDR3 region has the DNA TGTGCCAGCAGCCCTCCTGGACTAGCGGGCACAGATACGCAGTATTTT. Protein product: CASSPPGLAGTDTQYF.

The V call is TRBV4-3, the J call TRBJ2-7; maybe TRBD2 (5 bases). CDR1 is LGHNA, CDR2 YSLEER, per germline. The CDR3 spans 15 residues. V was pared by 1 base and J by 6 bases, with 16 bases between. The CDR3 region has the DNA TGCGCCAGCAGCCAAGCCCTCTTGGCGGGTGGCGAGCAGTACTTC. The encoded protein is CASSQALLAGGEQYF.

The rearrangement joins TRBV27 to TRBJ2-2; 9 bases match TRBD2. This CDR3 has 15 amino acids. V lost 5 bases and J lost 4; bases outside the gene matches: 5. In germline, CDR1 is MNHEY, CDR2 SMNVEV (reference sequence). CDR3 region: CASSLAGKVTGELFF. Written as DNA, the CDR3 is TGTGCCAGCAGTCTAGCGGGAAAAGTCACCGGGGAGCTGTTTTTT.